This T cell receptor (beta chain) was obtained from a study of CD8 T cells in Susac syndrome. With random hexamers, 0.5 to 1 ug RNA was reverse transcribed. TCRdb called the immunoSEQ multiplex PCR reads again in MiXCR, with one record for every CDR3 protein. The sample has some 450,000 distinct CDR3 sequences; approximately 85% are singletons. The receptor was derived from a human donor with multiple sclerosis. The sequencing input was CD8+ T cells from PBMCs.

The CDR3 loop reads CAWSVPGQGDYEQYF. DNA for the CDR3: TGTGCCTGGAGTGTACCCGGACAGGGGGACTACGAGCAGTACTTC. The V and J genes are TRBV30 and TRBJ2-7; 10 bases are shared with TRBD1. With 0 bases clipped from V and 3 bases from J, the junction kept 5 bases outside the gene matches. The CDR3 covers 15 residues. Germline assignment: CDR1 GTSNPN and CDR2 SVGIG (reference sequence).